This section outlines one T cell receptor (beta chain) sequence together with its context. PCR was performed using 60 Vbeta and 13 Jbeta primers. The protocol was immunoSEQ multiplex PCR, while the TCRdb copy is restricted to in-frame clones and leaves out a portion. Of 150,000 to 200,000 clones in the sample, around 74% are singletons; the top ten hold roughly 2%. The data belong to a study of cytomegalovirus exposure and HLA in healthy donors. Germline CDR1 reads SGHNT; CDR2 reads YYREEE (reference sequence). The CDR3 covers 17 residues. Losses at the gene ends were 3 bases for V and 0 bases for J; bases not matched to a gene: 11.

This sequence originates from a female donor in good health and CMV-seronegative. The sequenced material came from PBMCs. This sequence joins TRBV5-4 and TRBJ2-7, with 8 bases lining up with TRBD1. The CDR3 DNA reads TGTGCCAGCAGCTCGCGGACAGGGATCACCCTCTCCTACGAGCAGTACTTC. Translating gives CASSSRTGITLSYEQYF. The whole variable domain, filled in from reference TRBV5-4 and TRBJ2-7, reads ETGVTQSPTHLIKTRGQQVTLRCSSQSGHNTVSWYQQALGQGPQFIFQYYREEENGRGNFPPRFSGLQFPNYSSELNVNALELDDSALYLCASSSRTGITLSYEQYFGPGTRLTVT.